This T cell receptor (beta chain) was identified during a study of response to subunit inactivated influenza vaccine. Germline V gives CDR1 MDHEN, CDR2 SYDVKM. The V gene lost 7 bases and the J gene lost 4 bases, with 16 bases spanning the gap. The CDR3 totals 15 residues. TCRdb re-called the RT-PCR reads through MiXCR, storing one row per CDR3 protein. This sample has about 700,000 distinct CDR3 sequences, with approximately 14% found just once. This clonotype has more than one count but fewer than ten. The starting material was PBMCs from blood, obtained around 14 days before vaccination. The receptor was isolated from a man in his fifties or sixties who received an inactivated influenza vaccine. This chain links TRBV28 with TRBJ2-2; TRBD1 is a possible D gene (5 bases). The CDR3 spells CASTPGAESTGELFF. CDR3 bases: TGTGCCAGCACCCCTGGGGCCGAGAGCACCGGGGAGCTGTTTTTT.